This TCR beta chain was identified during a study of cytomegalovirus exposure and HLA in healthy donors. Findings of the study overall: In a later analysis, V- and J-gene trimming of beta chains associated with a DCLRE1C missense variant, replicated independently.

PCR was performed using 60 Vbeta and 13 Jbeta primers. Sequenced by immunoSEQ multiplex PCR; TCRdb stores in-frame clones only, minus some. This table has 150,000 to 200,000 clones, around four fifths appearing once. With regard to this clone: What it recognizes is unknown.

After removal of 6 bases from V and 4 bases from J, the junction contained 4 bases not matched to a gene. CDR3 size: 14 residues. Looked up from germline, CDR1 is MNHEY and CDR2 is SMNVEV (reference sequence). Every donor was a healthy person donating bone marrow. V and J are TRBV27 and TRBJ2-7; 12 bases fit TRBD2. The receptor comes from a woman aged 25 to 39 in good health and CMV-seropositive. The sample was PBMCs. The CDR3 DNA is TGTGCCAGCAGCAGACTAGCGGGAGTGTACGAGCAGTACTTC. It codes for CASSRLAGVYEQYF.